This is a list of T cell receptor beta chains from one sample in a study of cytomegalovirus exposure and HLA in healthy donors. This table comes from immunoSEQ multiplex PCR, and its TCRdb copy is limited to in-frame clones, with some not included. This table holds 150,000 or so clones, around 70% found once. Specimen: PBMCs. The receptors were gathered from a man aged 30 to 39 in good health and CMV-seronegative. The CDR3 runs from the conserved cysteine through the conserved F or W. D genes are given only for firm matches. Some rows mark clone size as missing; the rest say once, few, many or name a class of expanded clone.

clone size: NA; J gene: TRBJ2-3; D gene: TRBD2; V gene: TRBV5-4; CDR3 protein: CASSFLAGGTDTQYF; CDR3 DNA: TGTGCCAGCAGCTTTCTGGCGGGGGGTACAGATACGCAGTATTTT
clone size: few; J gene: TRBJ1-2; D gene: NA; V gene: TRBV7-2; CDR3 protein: CASSTSLRDSVRYGYTF; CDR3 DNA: TGTGCCAGCAGCACAAGCCTCAGGGATTCAGTACGTTATGGCTACACCTTC
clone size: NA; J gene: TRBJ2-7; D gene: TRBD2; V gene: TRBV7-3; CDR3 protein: CASSLAPRPGGINEQYF; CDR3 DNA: TGTGCCAGCAGCCTGGCCCCCCGCCCGGGGGGGATCAACGAGCAGTACTTC
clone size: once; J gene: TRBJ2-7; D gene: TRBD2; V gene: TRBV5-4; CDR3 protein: CASSLDLAGATYEQYF; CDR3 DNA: TGTGCCAGCAGCTTGGACCTAGCGGGGGCTACATACGAGCAGTACTTC
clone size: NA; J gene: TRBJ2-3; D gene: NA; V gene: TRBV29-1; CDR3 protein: CSAPGLTSTDTQYF; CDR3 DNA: TGCAGCGCCCCGGGACTCACTAGCACAGATACGCAGTATTTT
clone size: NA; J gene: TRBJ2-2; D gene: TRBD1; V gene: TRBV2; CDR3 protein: CASREDRGQSGELFF; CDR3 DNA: TGTGCCAGCAGAGAAGACAGGGGGCAGAGCGGGGAGCTGTTTTTT
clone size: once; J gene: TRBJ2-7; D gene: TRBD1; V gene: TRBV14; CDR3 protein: CASGRQGAYEQYF; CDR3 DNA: TGTGCCAGCGGTCGACAGGGGGCTTACGAGCAGTACTTC
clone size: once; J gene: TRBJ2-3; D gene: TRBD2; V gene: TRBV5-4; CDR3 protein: CASSSQRGADTQYF; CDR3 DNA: TGTGCCAGCAGCTCCCAGCGGGGTGCAGATACGCAGTATTTT
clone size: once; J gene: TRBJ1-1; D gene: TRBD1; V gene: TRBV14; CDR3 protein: CASRRTGENTEAFF; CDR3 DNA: TGTGCCAGCAGAAGGACAGGGGAAAACACTGAAGCTTTCTTT
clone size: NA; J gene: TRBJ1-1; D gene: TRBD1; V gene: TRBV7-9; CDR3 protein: CASIDRDRSGAEAFF; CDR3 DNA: TGTGCCAGCATCGACCGGGACAGGTCGGGCGCTGAAGCTTTCTTT
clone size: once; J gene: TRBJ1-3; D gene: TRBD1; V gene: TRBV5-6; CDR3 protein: CASSLGTGIGNTIYF; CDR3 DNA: TGTGCCAGCAGCTTGGGGACAGGGATTGGAAACACCATATATTTT
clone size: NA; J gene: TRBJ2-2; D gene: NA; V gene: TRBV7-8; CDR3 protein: CASSLRRGTGELFF; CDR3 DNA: TGTGCCAGCAGCTTAAGACGGGGTACCGGGGAGCTGTTTTTT
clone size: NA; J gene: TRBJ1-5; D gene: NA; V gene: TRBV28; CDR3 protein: CASMYSNQPQHF; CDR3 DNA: TGTGCCAGCATGTATAGCAATCAGCCCCAGCATTTT
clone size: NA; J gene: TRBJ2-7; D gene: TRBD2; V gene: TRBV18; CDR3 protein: CASSLLTSGGSQTSYEQYF; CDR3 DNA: TGTGCCAGCTCACTACTGACTAGCGGGGGGTCCCAGACCTCCTACGAGCAGTACTTC
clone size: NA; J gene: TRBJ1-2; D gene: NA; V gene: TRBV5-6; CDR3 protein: CASSLSAGYTF; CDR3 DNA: TGTGCCAGCAGCTTGAGCGCGGGCTACACCTTC
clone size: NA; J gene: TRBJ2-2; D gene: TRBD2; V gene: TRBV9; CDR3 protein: CASSVDSGGIGELFF; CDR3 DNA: TGTGCCAGCAGCGTAGATAGCGGGGGGATAGGGGAGCTGTTTTTT
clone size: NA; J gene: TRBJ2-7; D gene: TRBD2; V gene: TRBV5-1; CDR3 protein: CASSSTGLAETEQYF; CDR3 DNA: TGCGCCAGCAGCTCGACGGGACTAGCGGAGACCGAGCAGTACTTC
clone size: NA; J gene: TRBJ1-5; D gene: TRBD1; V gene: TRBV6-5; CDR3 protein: CAVGTAAGQPQHF; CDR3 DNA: TGTGCCGTCGGGACAGCGGCGGGACAGCCCCAGCATTTT
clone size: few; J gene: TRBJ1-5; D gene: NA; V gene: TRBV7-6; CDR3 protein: CASSIFNQPQHF; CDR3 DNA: TGTGCCAGCAGCATCTTCAATCAGCCCCAGCATTTT
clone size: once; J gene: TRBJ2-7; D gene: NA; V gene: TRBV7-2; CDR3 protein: CASSLALQARGEQYF; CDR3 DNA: TGTGCCAGCAGCTTAGCTTTGCAGGCCCGTGGGGAGCAGTACTTC
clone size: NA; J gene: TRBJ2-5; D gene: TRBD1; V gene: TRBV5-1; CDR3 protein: CASSLDRGPETQYF; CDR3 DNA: TGCGCCAGCAGCTTGGACAGGGGGCCGGAGACCCAGTACTTC
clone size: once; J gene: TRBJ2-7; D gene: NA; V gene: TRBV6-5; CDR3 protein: CASRIQTVSYEQYF; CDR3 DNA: TGTGCCAGCAGAATCCAGACAGTCTCCTACGAGCAGTACTTC
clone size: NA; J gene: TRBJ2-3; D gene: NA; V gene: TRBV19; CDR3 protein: CASSPLQGGTDTQYF; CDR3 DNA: TGTGCCAGTAGTCCCCTACAAGGAGGCACAGATACGCAGTATTTT
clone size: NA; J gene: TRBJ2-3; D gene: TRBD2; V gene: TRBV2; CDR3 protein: CASNPTSGVTDTQYF; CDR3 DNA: TGTGCCAGCAACCCGACTAGCGGAGTCACAGATACGCAGTATTTT
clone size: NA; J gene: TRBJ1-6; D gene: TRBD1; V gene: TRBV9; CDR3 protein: CASSSGGTANSPLHF; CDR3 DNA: TGTGCCAGCAGCTCAGGGGGGACAGCTAATTCACCCCTCCACTTT
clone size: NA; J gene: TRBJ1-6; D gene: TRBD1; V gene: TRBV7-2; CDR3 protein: CASSLGTGAGNSPLHF; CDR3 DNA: TGTGCCAGCAGCTTAGGGACAGGGGCCGGGAATTCACCCCTCCACTTT
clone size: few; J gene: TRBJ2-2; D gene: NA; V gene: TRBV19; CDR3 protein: CASSIQGIGELFF; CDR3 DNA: TGTGCCAGTAGTATCCAGGGAATCGGGGAGCTGTTTTTT
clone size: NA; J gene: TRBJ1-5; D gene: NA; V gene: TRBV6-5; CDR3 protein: CASSYRENWPQHF; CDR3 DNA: TGTGCCAGCAGTTACCGAGAAAATTGGCCCCAGCATTTT
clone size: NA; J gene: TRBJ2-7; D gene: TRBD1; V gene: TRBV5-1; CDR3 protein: CASSLDRIYEQYF; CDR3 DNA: TGCGCCAGCAGTTTGGACAGGATCTACGAGCAGTACTTC